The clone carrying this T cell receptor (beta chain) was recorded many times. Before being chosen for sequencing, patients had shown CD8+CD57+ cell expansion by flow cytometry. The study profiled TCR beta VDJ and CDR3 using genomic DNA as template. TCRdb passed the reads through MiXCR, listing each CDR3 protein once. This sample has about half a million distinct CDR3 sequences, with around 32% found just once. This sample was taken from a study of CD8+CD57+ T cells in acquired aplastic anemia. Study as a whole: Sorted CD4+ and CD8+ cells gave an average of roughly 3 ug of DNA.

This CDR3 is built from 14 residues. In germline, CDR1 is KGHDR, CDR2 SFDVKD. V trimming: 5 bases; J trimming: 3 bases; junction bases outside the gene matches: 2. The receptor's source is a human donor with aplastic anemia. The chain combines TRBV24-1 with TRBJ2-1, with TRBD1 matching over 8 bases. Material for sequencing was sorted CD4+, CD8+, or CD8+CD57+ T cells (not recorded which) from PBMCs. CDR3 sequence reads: CATSAGTGYNEQFF. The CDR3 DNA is TGTGCCACCAGTGCTGGGACAGGCTACAATGAGCAGTTCTTC.